The clone carrying this T cell receptor (beta chain) was observed a handful of times. The sample originates from a study of shared T cell receptors in the human thymus. Germline V gene lookup returns CDR1 MDHEN and CDR2 SYDVKM. V was cut by 6 bases and J by 6 bases, with 15 bases left in between. The CDR3 is 13 amino acids. Clones were sequenced by immunoSEQ multiplex PCR, and TCRdb holds only the in-frame ones, with some missing. Seen here are 500,000 to 750,000 clones, roughly 88% observed once, and the top ten hold 0.0085% to 0.012%. These records were also assigned to another study, of human thymus T cells. That study reports: Donors consisted of healthy Finnish infants (having corrective surgery for congenital heart defects). The thymus was resected at corrective cardiac surgery.

The sample consisted of thymocytes. The rearrangement joins TRBV28 to TRBJ2-7; the D is unclear. This TCR came from a boy under two years old with a congenital heart defect. CDR3 DNA: TGTGCCAGCAGGATCGGCCGCCCGGGCGAGCAGTACTTC. Its translation: CASRIGRPGEQYF.